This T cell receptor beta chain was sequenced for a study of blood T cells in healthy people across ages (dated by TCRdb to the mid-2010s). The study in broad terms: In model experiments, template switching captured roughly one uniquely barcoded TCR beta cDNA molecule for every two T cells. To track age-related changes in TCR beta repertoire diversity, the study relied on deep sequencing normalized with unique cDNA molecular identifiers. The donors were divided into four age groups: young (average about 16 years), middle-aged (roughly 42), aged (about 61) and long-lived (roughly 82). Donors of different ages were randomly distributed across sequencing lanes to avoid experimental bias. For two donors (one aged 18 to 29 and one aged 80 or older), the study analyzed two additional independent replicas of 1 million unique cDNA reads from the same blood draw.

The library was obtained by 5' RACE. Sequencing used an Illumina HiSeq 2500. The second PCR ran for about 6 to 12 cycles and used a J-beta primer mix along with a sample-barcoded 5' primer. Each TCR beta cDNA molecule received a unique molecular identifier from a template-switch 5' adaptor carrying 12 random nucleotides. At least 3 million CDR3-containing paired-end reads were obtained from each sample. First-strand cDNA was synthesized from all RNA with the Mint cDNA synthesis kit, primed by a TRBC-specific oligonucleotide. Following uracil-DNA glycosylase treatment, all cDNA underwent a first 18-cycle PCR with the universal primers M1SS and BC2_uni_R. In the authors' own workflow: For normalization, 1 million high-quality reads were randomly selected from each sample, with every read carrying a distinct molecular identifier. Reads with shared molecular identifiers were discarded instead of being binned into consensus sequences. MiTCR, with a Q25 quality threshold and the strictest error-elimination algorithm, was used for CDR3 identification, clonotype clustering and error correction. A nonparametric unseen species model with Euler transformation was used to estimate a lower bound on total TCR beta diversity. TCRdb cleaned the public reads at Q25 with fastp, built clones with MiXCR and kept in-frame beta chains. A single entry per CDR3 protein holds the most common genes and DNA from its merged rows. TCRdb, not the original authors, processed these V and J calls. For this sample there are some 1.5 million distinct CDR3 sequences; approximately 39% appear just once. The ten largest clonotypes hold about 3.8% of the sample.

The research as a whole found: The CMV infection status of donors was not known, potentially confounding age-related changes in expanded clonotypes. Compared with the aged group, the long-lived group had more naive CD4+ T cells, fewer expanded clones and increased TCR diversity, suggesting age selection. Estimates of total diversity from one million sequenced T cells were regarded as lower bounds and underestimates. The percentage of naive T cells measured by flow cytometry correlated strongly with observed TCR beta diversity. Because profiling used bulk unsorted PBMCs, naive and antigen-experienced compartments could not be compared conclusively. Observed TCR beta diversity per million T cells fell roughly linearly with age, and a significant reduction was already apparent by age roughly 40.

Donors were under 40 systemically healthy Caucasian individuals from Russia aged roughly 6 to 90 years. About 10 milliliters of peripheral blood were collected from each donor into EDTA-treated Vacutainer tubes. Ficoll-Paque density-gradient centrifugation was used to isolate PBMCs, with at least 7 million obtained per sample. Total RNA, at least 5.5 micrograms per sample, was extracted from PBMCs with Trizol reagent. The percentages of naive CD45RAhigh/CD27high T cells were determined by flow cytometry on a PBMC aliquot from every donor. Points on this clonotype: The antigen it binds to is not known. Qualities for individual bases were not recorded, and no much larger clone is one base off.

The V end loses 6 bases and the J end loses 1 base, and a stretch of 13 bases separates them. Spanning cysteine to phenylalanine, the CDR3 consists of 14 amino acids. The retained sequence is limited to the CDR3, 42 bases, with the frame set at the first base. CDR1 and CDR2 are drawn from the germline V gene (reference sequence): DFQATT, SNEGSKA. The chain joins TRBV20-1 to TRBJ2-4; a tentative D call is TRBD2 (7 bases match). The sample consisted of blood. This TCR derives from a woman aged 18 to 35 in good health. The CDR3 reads CSAPGGLAKNIQYF. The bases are TGCAGTGCGCCCGGGGGGCTTGCCAAAAACATTCAGTACTTC.